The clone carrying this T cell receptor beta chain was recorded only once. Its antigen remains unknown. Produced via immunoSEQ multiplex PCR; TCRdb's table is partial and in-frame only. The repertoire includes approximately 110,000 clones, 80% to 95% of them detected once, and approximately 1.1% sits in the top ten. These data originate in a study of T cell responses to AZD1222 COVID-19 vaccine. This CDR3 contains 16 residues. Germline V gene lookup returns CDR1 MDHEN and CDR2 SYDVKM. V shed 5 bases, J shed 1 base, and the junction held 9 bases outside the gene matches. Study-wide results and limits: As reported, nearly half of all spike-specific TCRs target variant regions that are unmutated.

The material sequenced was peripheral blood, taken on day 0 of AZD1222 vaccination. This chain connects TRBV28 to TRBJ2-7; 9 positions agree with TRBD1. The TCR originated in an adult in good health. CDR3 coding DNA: TGTGCCAGCAGTACCAACCCCGGGACAGGGTCCTACGAGCAGTACTTC. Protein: CASSTNPGTGSYEQYF. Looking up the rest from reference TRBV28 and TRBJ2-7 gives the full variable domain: DVKVTQSSRYLVKRTGEKVFLECVQDMDHENMFWYRQDPGLGLRLIYFSYDVKMKEKGDIPEGYSVSREKKERFSLILESASTNQTSMYLCASSTNPGTGSYEQYFGPGTRLTVT.